These 3 T cell receptor beta chains were all obtained from the same sample, sequenced in a study of blood T cell repertoires in COVID-19. Method: immunoSEQ multiplex PCR; TCRdb's copy keeps in-frame clones and lacks some. The sample has some 57,000 clones, around 90% seen once. The sample consisted of peripheral blood. These receptors all come from a man in his 70s with acute or convalescent COVID-19.

The rearrangement links TRBV2 to TRBJ2-5; 13 bases align to TRBD2. This CDR3 is built from 15 residues. Germline CDR1 SNHLY, CDR2 FYNNEI. V dropped 9 bases and J dropped 0; count of bases not matched to a gene: 4. The CDR3 reads CARGLAGKYQETQYF. The DNA of the CDR3 is TGTGCCAGGGGACTAGCGGGAAAGTACCAAGAGACCCAGTACTTC.

This clone occurred once. The chain links TRBV29-1 to TRBJ1-2; a possible D gene is TRBD1 (5 bases). This CDR3 region has 13 residues. V was clipped by 4 bases and J by 2 bases, with 11 bases between them. From germline, CDR1 is SQVTM and CDR2 ANQGSEA. CDR3 sequence: CSVVWGGNYGYTF. Here the CDR3 DNA reads TGCAGCGTTGTTTGGGGGGGGAACTATGGCTACACCTTC.

This sequence joins TRBV20-1 and TRBJ1-1; tentative D call: TRBD1 (6 bases). The CDR3 is 11 amino acids. Germline lookup yields CDR1 DFQATT and CDR2 SNEGSKA (reference sequence). V was cut by 5 bases and J by 10 bases, with 14 bases left in between. The CDR3: CSAQDGTLAFF. In DNA, the CDR3 is TGCAGTGCTCAGGATGGGACACTAGCTTTCTTT.